This T cell receptor (beta chain) was identified during a study of Graves' ophthalmopathy and Graves' hyperthyroidism. V was pared by 4 bases and J by 4 bases, with 8 bases between. This CDR3 has 12 amino acids. From RNA, the CDR3 regions of TCR beta chains were amplified and sequenced. First-round RT-PCR used HTBI primers; second-round multiplex PCR followed. TCRdb processed the multiplex PCR reads anew with MiXCR; each CDR3 protein has one entry. The sample lists a few hundred thousand distinct CDR3 sequences, about a sixth occurring once. Hyperthyroidism counted as stable given no ophthalmopathy within 18 months of follow-up. Other autoimmune diseases, uncontrolled infections, pregnancy or lactation led to the exclusion of patients. PBMCs were isolated by Ficoll-Paque density gradient centrifugation, using more than 8.5 ml of fresh peripheral blood as the starting material. This clonotype was found many times.

Sample: peripheral blood. The sequence came from an adult woman with stable Graves' hyperthyroidism. The chain has TRBV12-3 or TRBV12-4 and TRBJ2-7; D unclear. CDR3 residues: CASSSSIYEQYF. CDR3 nucleotide sequence: TGTGCCAGCAGTTCCTCGATTTACGAGCAGTACTTC.